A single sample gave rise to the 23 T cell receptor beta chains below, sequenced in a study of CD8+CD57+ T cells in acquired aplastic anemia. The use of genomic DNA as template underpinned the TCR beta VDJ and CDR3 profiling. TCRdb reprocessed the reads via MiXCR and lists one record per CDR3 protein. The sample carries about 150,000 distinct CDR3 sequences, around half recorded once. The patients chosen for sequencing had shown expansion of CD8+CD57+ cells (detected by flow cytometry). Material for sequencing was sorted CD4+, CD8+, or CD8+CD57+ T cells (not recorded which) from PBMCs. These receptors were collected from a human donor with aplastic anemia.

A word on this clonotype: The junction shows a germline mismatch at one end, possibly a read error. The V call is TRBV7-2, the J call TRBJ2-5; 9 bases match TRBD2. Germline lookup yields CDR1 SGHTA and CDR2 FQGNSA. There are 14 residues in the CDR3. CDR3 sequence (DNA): TGTGCCAGCAGCCTAGCGGGGCACCAAGAGACCCAGTACTTC. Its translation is CASSLAGHQETQYF. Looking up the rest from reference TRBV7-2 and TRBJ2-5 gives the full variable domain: GAGVSQSPSNKVTEKGKDVELRCDPISGHTALYWYRQSLGQGLEFLIYFQGNSAPDKSGLPSDRFSAERTGGSVSTLTIQRTQQEDSAVYLCASSLAGHQETQYFGPGTRLLVL.

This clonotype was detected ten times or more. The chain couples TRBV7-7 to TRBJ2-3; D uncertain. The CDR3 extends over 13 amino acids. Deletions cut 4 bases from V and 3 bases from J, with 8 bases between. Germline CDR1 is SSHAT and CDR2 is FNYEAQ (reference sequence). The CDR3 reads CASSSGVTDTQYF. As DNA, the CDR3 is TGTGCCAGCAGCTCAGGTGTTACAGATACGCAGTATTTT.

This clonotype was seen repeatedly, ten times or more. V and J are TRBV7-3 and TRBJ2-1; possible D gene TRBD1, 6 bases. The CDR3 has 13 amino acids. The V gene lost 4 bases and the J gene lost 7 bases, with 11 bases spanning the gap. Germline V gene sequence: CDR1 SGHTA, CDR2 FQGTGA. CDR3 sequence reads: CASSSDRRNEQFF. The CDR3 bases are TGTGCCAGCAGCTCAGACAGGCGGAATGAGCAGTTCTTC.

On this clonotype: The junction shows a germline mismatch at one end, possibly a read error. This CDR3 is CATSDSTGIQPQHF. CDR3 DNA: TGTGCCACCAGCGATTCAACAGGGATTCAGCCCCAGCATTTT. V and J are TRBV24-1 and TRBJ1-5; D possibly corresponds to TRBD1 (6 bases). The CDR3 is made up of 14 amino acids. The V gene's germline CDR1 is KGHDR and CDR2 SFDVKD.

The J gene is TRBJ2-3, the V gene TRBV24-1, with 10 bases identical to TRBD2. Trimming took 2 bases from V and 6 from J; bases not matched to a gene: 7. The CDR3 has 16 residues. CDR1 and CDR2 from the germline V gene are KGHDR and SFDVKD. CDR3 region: CATSDWGLAYLDTQYF. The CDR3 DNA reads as TGTGCCACCAGTGATTGGGGACTAGCGTATCTCGATACGCAGTATTTT.

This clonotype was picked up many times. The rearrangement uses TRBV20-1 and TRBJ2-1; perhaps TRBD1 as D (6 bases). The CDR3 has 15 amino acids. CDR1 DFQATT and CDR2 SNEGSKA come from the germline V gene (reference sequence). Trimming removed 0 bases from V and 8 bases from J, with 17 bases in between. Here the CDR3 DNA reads TGCAGTGCTAGAGAGGGGGCAGGGTTGCAGGATGAGCAGTTCTTC. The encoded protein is CSAREGAGLQDEQFF.

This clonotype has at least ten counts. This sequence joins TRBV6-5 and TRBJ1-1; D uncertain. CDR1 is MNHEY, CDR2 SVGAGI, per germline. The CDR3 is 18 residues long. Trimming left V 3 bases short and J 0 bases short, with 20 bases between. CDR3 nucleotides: TGTGCCAGCAGTTATATGGAGGTAGGGAGAGGCGTGAACACTGAAGCTTTCTTT. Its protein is CASSYMEVGRGVNTEAFF.

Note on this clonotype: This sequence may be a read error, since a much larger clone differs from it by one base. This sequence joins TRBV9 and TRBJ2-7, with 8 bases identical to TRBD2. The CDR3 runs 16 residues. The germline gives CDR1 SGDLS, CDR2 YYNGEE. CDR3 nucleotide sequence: TGTGCCAGCAGCGTAGCCGCCGGGGGGGGGGCCTACGAGCAGTGCTTC. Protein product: CASSVAAGGGAYEQCF.

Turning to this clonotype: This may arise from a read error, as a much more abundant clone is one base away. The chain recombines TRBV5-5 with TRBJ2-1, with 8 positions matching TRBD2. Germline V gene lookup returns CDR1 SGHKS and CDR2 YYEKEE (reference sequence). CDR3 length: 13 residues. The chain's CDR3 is CVSSPGTRDEQFF. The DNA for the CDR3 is TGTGTCAGCAGTCCCGGGACTAGGGATGAGCAGTTCTTC.

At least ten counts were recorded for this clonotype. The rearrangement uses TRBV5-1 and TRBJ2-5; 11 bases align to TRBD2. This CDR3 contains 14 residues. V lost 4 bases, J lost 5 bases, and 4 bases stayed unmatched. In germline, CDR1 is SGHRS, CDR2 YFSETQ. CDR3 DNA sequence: TGCGCCAGCAGCGTAGCGGGAGGGGACGAGACCCAGTACTTC. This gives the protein CASSVAGGDETQYF.

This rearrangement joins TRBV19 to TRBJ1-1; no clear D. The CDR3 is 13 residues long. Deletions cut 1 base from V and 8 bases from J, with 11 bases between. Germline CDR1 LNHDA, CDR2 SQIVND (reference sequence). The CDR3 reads CASSIGLRREAFF. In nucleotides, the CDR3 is TGTGCCAGTAGTATAGGCCTACGACGGGAAGCTTTCTTT.

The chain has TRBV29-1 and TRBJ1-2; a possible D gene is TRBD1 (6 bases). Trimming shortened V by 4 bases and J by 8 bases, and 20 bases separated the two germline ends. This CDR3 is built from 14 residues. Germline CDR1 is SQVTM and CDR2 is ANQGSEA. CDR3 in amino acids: CSVGEPAGAVGYTF. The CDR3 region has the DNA TGCAGCGTTGGGGAGCCCGCAGGGGCAGTCGGCTACACCTTC.

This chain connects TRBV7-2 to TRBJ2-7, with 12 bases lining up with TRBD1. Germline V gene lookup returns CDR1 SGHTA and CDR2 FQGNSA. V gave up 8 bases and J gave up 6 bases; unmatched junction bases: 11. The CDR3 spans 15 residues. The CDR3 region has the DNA TGTGCCAGCCGCGGTCCGGGACAGGGGGCAAGCGAGCAGTACTTC. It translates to CASRGPGQGASEQYF.

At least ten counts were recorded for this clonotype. The CDR3 reads CASSLMGKREANEQFF. CDR3 sequence (DNA): TGTGCCAGCAGCTTGATGGGGAAGCGGGAGGCCAATGAGCAGTTCTTC. V and J are TRBV11-2 and TRBJ2-1; 9 nucleotides line up with TRBD2. CDR1 and CDR2 from the germline V gene are SGHAT and FQNNGV. Trimming cost V 3 bases and J 6 bases; bases outside gene matches: 9. The CDR3 spans 16 residues.

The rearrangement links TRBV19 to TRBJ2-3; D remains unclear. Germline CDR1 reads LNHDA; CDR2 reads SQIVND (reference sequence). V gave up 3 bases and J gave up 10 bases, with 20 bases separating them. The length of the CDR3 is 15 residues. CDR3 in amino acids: CASSIRAGFRSAQYF. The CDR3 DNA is TGTGCCAGTAGTATCCGGGCTGGATTTCGCAGTGCGCAGTATTTT. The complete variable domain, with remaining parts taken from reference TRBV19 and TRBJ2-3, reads DGGITQSPKYLFRKEGQNVTLSCEQNLNHDAMYWYRQDPGQGLRLIYYSQIVNDFQKGDIAEGYSVSREKKESFPLTVTSAQKNPTAFYLCASSIRAGFRSAQYFGPGTRLTVL.

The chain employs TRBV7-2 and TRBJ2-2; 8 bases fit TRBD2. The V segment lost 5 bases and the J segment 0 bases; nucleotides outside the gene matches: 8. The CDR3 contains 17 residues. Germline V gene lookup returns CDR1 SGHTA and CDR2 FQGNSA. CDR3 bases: TGTGCCAGCAGCCTAGGGCGGGGGGCCTCGAACACCGGGGAGCTGTTTTTT. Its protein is CASSLGRGASNTGELFF.

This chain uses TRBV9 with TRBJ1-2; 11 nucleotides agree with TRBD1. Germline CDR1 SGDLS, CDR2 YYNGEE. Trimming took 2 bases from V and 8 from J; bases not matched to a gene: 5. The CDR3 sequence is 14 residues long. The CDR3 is CASSVGQGVRGYTF. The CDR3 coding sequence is TGTGCCAGCAGCGTGGGACAGGGGGTGAGGGGCTACACCTTC.

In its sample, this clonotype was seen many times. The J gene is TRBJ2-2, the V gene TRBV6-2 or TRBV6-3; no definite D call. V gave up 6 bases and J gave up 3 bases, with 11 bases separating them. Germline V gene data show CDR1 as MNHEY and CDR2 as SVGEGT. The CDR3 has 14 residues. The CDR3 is CASRPYTDTGELFF. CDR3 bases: TGTGCCAGCAGACCTTACACGGACACCGGGGAGCTGTTTTTT.

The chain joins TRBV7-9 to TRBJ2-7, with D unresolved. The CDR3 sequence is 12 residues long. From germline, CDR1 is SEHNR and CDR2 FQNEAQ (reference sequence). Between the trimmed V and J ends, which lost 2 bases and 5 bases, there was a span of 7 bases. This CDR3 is CASSLRAHEQYF. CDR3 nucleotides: TGTGCCAGCAGCTTAAGGGCCCACGAGCAGTACTTC.

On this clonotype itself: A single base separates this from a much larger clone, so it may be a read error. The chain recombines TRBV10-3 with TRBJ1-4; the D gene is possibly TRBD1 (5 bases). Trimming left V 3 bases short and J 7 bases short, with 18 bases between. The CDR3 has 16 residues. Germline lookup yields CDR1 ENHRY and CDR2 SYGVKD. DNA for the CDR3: TGTGCCATCAGTGAAGGGGAAGGGGAGGTGAGTGAAAAACTGTTTTTT. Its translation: CAISEGEGEVSEKLFF.

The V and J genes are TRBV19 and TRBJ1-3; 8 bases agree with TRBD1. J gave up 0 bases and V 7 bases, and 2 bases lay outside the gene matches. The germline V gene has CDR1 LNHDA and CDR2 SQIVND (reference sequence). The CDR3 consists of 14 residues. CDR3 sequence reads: CASMGQASGNTIYF. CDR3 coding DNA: TGTGCCAGTATGGGACAGGCCTCTGGAAACACCATATATTTT.

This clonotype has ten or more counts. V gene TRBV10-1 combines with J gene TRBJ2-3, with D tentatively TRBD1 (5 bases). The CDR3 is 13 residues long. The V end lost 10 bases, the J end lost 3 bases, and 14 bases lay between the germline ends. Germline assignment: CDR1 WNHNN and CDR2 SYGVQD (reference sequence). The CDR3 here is CATYRSCTDTQYF. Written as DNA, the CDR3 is TGCGCCACCTACAGGAGCTGTACAGATACGCAGTATTTT.

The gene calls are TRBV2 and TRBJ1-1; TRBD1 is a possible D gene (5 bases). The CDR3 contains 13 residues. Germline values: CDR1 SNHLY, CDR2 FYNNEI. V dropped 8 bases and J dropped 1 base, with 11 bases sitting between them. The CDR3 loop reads CASPPGQNTEAFF. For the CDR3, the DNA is TGTGCCAGCCCCCCAGGACAGAACACTGAAGCTTTCTTT.